This TCR beta chain was sequenced for a study of spatial heterogeneity in lung cancer (dated by TCRdb to 2018 to 2020). Regarding the complete study: Beta-chain transcripts were consistently detected in greater numbers than alpha-chain transcripts, which likely reflects a higher abundance of beta-chain transcripts. Both alpha and beta chains were TCR-sequenced in samples taken at surgery, namely 220 tumor regions, around 64 matched nontumor lung samples and about 52 PBMC samples. In the raw uncorrected reads, each unique combination of TCR and UMI appeared more than ten times on average. The study quantitatively compared TCR alpha and beta repertoires across multiple tumor regions, matched nontumor lung and blood in non-small cell lung cancer. The study linked features of the TCR repertoire to counts of nonsynonymous mutations, which were determined by whole-exome sequencing of tumor tissue. Results the study describes overall, beyond this receptor: Ubiquitous expanded tumor TCRs showed up in blood more often at tumor resection than at routine follow-up. Additional single-cell paired TCR alpha and beta sequencing was considered necessary to confirm, at a functional level, the hypothesis that regional TCRs recognize regional mutations.

CDR1 and CDR2 are drawn from the germline V gene: MNHEY, SVGEGT. Including the terminal cysteine and phenylalanine, the CDR3 comprises 15 residues. Kept here is only the CDR3 DNA, which spans 45 bases and is read in frame from base 1. Between the V and J ends, shortened by 5 bases and 7 bases respectively, the junction contains 18 bases. According to the study, the label for this sample's time point signals: sample taken at primary tumor resection. Whole RNA extracted from tumor and nontumor lung tissue, or from cryopreserved PBMC samples, was used for TCR sequencing without cell sorting. The donors were more than 60 patients from the lung TRACERx cohort who had early-stage, untreated non-small cell lung cancer. Only patients for whom sufficient RNA was available from at least two tumor regions were selected for TCR sequencing. This clonotype was counted many times. The antigen this receptor binds is unknown. Within one base of it there is no much larger clone, and no base qualities were kept.

Receptors were amplified or captured by 5' RACE. Sequenced on a NextSeq 500. The TCR library protocol attached a unique molecular identifier to each TCR cDNA molecule to allow correction of PCR and sequencing errors. As for the original processing: TCR identification, UMI-based error correction and CDR3 extraction were all carried out with Decombinator tools. Expanded TCRs were defined as those above a frequency of 2 per 1,000, corresponding to the top 1% of the tumor frequency distribution. Each repertoire was subsampled 100 times to 5,000 TCRs, after which Renyi diversity was computed with the R vegan package. CDR3 similarity networks were built from amino acid triplet string-kernel similarity, with CDR3s being connected when pairwise similarity was above 0.82. Using fastp trimming at Q25 and MiXCR clonotype assembly, TCRdb reanalyzed the public sequencing data and kept in-frame beta chains. All rows with the same CDR3 protein become a single entry with the most common DNA and genes. The V and J calls come from TCRdb's annotation, not from the publication. For this sample the table gives around 40,000 distinct CDR3 sequences, of which 5.2% were detected only once. The ten largest clones take up approximately 25% of the sample.

Sample: PBMCs, taken at surgery. This clonotype was sampled from a female donor with early-stage non-small cell lung cancer. This sequence uses TRBV6-2 or TRBV6-3 and TRBJ1-5, with the D gene not clear enough to name. In nucleotide form, the sequence is TGTGCCAGCAGTCTCGGGTCTTATTCGAGACAGCCCCAGCATTTT. Its product reads: CASSLGSYSRQPQHF.